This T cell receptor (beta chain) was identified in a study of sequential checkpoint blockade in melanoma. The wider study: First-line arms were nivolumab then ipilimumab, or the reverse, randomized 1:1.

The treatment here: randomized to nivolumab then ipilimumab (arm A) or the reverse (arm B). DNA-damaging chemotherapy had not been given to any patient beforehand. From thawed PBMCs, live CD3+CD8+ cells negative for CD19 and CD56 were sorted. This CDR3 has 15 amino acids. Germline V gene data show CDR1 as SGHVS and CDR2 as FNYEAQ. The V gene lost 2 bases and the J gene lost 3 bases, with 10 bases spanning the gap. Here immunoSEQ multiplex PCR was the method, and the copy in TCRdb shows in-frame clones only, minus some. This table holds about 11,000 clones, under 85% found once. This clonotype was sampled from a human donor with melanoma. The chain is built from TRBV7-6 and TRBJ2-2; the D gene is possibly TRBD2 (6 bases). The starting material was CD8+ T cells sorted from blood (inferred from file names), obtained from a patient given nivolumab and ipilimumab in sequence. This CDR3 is CASSLLGEDTGELFF. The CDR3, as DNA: TGTGCCAGCAGCTTATTGGGGGAGGACACCGGGGAGCTGTTTTTT.